The present TCR beta chain was sequenced within a study of cytomegalovirus exposure and HLA in healthy donors. About the study: An earlier analysis found 95 million to 140 million unique TCR beta sequences from approximately 190 million T cells. Study-level results: The authors assumed roughly uniform sequencing depth across donors for presence/absence analyses.

Of note for this clone: The antigen is not known.

Germline-derived CDR1 and CDR2 are SEHNR and FQNEAQ (reference sequence). V gave up 5 bases and J gave up 3 bases, with 13 bases separating them. CDR3 length: 14 residues. PCR was performed using 60 Vbeta and 13 Jbeta primers. This table comes from immunoSEQ multiplex PCR, and its TCRdb copy is limited to in-frame clones, with some not included. Here the sample spans about 110,000 clones, 75% being singletons. This TCR was recovered from a male donor in good health and CMV-seropositive. The V and J genes are TRBV7-9 and TRBJ2-5, with TRBD1 as a possible D gene (5 bases). The specimen was PBMCs. CDR3: CASSQGGIKETQYF. CDR3 bases: TGTGCCAGCAGCCAGGGCGGAATCAAAGAGACCCAGTACTTC.